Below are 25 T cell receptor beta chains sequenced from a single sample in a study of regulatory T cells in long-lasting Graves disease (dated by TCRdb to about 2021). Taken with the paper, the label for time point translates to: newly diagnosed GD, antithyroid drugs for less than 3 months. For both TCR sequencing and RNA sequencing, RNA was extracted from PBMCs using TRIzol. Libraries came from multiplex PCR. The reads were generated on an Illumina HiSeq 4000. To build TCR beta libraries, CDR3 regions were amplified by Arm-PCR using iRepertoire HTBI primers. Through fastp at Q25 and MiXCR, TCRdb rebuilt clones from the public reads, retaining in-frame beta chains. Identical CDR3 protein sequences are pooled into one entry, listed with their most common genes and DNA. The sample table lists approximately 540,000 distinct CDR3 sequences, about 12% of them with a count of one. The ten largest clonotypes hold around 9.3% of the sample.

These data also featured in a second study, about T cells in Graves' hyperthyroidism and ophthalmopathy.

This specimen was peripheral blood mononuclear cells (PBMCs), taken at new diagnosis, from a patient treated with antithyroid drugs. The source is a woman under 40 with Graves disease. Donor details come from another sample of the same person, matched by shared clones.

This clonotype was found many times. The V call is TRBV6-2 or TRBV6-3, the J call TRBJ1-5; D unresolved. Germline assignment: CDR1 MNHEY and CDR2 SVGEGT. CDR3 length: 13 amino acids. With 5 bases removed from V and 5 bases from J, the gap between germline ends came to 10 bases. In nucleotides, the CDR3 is TGTGCCAGCAGTGAAAATGGAGATCAGCCCCAGCATTTT. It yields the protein CASSENGDQPQHF.

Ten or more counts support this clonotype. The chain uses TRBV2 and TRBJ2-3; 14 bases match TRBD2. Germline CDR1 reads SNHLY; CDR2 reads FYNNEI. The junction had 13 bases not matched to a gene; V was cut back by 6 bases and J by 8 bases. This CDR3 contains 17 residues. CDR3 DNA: TGTGCCAGCAGCGACAAGGGACTAGCGGGAGTCGGGGGTACGCAGTATTTT. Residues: CASSDKGLAGVGGTQYF. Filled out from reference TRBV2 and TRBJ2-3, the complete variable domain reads EPEVTQTPSHQVTQMGQEVILRCVPISNHLYFYWYRQILGQKVEFLVSFYNNEISEKSEIFDDQFSVERPDGSNFTLKIRSTKLEDSAMYFCASSDKGLAGVGGTQYFGPGTRLTVL.

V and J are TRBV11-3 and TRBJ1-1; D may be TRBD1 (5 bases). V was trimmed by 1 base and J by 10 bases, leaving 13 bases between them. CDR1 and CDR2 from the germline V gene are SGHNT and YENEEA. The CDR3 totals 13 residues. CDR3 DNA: TGTGCCAGCAGCTTAGTTGCCTTCGGGGCAGCTTTCTTT. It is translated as CASSLVAFGAAFF.

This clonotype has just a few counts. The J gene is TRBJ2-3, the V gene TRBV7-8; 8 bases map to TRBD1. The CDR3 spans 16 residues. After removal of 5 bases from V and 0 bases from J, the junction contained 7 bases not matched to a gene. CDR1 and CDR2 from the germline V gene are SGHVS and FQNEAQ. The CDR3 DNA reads TGTGCCAGCAGCAAAATCCGGGACAGGAGCACAGATACGCAGTATTTT. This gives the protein CASSKIRDRSTDTQYF.

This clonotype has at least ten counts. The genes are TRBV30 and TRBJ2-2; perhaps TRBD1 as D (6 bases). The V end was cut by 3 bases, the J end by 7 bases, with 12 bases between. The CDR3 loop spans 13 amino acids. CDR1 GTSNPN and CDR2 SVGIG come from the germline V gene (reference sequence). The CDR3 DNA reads TGTGCCTGGAGCGCCGACAGGATCGGGGAGCTGTTTTTT. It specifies CAWSADRIGELFF. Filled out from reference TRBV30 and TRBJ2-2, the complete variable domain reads SQTIHQWPATLVQPVGSPLSLECTVEGTSNPNLYWYRQAAGRGLQLLFYSVGIGQISSEVPQNLSASRPQDRQFILSSKKLLLSDSGFYLCAWSADRIGELFFGEGSRLTVL.

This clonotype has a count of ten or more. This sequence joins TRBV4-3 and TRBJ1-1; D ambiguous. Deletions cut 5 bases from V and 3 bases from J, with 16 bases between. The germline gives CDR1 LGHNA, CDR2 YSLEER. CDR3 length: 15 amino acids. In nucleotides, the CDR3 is TGCGCCAGCAGCTCAGAGAGCTGGGGAGACACTGAAGCTTTCTTT. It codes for CASSSESWGDTEAFF.

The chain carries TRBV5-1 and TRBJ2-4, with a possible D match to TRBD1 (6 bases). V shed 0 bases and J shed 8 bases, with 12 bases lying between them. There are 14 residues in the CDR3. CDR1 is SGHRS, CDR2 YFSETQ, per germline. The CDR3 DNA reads TGCGCCAGCAGCTTGGAGTCAGGGGCATACATTCAGTACTTC. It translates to CASSLESGAYIQYF. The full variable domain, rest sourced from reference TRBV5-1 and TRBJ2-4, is KAGVTQTPRYLIKTRGQQVTLSCSPISGHRSVSWYQQTPGQGLQFLFEYFSETQRNKGNFPGRFSGRQFSNSRSEMNVSTLELGDSALYLCASSLESGAYIQYFGAGTRLSVL.

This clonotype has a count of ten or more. CDR3 DNA sequence: TGTGCCAGCAGCTTAGTAGGGATCACTAGCGGGAGCTATGAGCAGTTCTTC. Translating it yields CASSLVGITSGSYEQFF. The V call is TRBV11-1, the J call TRBJ2-1; 11 bases fit TRBD2. The germline V gene encodes CDR1 SGHAT and CDR2 FQDESV (reference sequence). The ends lost 1 base at V and 8 bases at J; junction bases unmatched: 10. This CDR3 region has 17 residues.

The CDR3 nucleotides are TGTGCCAGTCATAGAGGGTTTCACACTGAAGCTTTCTTT. Translating gives CASHRGFHTEAFF. V usage is TRBV6-1 and J usage is TRBJ1-1; D unresolved. The CDR3 consists of 13 residues. Germline lookup yields CDR1 MNHNS and CDR2 SASEGT. V was trimmed by 9 bases and J by 3 bases, leaving 14 bases between them.

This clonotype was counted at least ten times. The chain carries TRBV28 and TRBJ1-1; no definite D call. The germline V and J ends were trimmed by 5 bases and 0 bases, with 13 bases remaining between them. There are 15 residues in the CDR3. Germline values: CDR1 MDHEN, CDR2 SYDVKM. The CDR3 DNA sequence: TGTGCCAGCAGTAATACCGGCACCATGAACACTGAAGCTTTCTTT. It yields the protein CASSNTGTMNTEAFF.

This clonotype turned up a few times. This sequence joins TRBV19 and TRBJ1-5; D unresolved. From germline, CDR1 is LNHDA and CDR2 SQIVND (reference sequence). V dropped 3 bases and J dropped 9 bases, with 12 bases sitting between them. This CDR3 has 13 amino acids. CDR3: CASSIGGWGPQHF. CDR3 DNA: TGTGCCAGTAGTATCGGCGGGTGGGGGCCCCAGCATTTT.

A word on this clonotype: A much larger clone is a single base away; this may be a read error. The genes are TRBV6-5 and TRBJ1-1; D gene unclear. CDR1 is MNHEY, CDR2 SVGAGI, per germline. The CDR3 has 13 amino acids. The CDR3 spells CACSSEKNTEAFF. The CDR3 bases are TGTGCCTGCAGTTCTGAAAAGAACACTGAAGCTTTCTTT.

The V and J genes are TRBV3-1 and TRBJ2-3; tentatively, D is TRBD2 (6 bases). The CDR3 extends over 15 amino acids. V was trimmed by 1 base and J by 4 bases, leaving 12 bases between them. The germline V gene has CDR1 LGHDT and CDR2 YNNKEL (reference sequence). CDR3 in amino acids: CASSQGKAGADTQYF. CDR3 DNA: TGTGCCAGCAGCCAAGGAAAAGCGGGCGCAGATACGCAGTATTTT.

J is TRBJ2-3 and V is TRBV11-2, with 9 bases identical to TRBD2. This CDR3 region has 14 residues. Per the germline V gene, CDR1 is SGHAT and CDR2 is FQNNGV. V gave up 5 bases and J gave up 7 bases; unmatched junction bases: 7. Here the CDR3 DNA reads TGTGCCAGCAGCGGGGGGACTAGCAGAAATACGCAGTATTTT. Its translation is CASSGGTSRNTQYF.

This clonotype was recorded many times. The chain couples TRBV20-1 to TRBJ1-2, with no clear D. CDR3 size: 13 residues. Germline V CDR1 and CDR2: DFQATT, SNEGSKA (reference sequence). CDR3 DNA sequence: TGCAGCCCGAGATCCCGAAAGGTCTATGGCTACACCTTC. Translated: CSPRSRKVYGYTF.

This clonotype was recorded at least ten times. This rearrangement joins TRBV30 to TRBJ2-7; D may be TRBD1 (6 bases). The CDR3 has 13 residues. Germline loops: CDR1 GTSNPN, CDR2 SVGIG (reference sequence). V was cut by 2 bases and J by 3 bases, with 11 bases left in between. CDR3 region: CAWSPRGRYEQYF. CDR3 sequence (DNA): TGTGCCTGGAGTCCCAGGGGACGCTACGAGCAGTACTTC.

The CDR3 sequence is CASSLTGGTTQPQHF. The CDR3 coding sequence is TGTGCCAGCAGTTTAACAGGAGGTACTACCCAGCCCCAGCATTTT. The V and J genes are TRBV6-5 and TRBJ1-5; D may be TRBD1 (5 bases). CDR1 and CDR2 from the germline V gene are MNHEY and SVGAGI. Trimming took off 4 bases at V and 7 bases at J, with 17 bases between the two ends. This CDR3 spans 15 amino acids.

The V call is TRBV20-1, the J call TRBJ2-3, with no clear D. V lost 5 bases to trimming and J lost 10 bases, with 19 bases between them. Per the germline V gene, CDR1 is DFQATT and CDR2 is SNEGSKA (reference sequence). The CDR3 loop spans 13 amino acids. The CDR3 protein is CSALEALGLPQYF. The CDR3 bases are TGCAGTGCTCTAGAGGCCCTAGGGCTCCCGCAGTATTTT.

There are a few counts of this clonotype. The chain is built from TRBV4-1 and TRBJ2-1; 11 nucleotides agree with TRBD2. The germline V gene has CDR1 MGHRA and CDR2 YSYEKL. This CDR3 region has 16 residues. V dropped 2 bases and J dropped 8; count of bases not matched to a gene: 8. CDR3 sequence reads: CASSQSGTSGSDEQFF. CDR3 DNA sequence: TGCGCCAGCAGCCAATCCGGCACTAGCGGGAGTGATGAGCAGTTCTTC.

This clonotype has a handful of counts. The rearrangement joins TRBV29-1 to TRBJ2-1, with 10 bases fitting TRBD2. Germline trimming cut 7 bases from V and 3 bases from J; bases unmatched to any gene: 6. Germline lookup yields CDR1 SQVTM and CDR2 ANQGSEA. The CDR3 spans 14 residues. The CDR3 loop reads CSAHGTSVYNEQFF. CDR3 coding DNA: TGCAGCGCTCACGGGACTAGCGTCTACAATGAGCAGTTCTTC.

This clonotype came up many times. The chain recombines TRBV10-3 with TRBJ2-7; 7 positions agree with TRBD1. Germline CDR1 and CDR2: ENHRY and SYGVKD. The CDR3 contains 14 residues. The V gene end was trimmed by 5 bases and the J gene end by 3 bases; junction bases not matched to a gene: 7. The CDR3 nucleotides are TGTGCCATCAGTCTCTACCGGGACAGCTACGAGCAGTACTTC. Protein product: CAISLYRDSYEQYF.

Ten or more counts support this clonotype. The CDR3 loop reads CASRPGQVWSGELFF. The CDR3 bases are TGTGCCAGCAGGCCAGGACAGGTGTGGTCCGGGGAGCTGTTTTTT. The rearrangement joins TRBV12-3 or TRBV12-4 to TRBJ2-2, with 7 nucleotides matching TRBD1. J gave up 6 bases and V 6 bases, and 10 bases lay outside the gene matches. The CDR3 totals 15 residues.

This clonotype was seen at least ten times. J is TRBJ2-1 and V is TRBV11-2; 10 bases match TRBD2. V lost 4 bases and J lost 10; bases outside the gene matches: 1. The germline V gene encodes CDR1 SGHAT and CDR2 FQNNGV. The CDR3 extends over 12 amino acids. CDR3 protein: CASSSGLAEQFF. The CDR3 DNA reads TGTGCCAGCAGCTCGGGACTAGCGGAGCAGTTCTTC.

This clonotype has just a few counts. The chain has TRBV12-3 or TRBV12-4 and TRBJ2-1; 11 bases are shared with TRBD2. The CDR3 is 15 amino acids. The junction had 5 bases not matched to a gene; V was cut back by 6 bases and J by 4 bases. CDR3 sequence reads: CASSEGTSGYNEQFF. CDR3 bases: TGTGCCAGCAGCGAAGGGACTAGCGGATACAATGAGCAGTTCTTC.

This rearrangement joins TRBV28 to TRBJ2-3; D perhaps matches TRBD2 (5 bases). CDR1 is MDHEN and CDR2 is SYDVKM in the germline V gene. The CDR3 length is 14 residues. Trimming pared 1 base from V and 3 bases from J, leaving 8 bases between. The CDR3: CASSLYRRTDTQYF. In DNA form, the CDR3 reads TGTGCCAGCAGTTTATATAGGAGGACAGATACGCAGTATTTT.